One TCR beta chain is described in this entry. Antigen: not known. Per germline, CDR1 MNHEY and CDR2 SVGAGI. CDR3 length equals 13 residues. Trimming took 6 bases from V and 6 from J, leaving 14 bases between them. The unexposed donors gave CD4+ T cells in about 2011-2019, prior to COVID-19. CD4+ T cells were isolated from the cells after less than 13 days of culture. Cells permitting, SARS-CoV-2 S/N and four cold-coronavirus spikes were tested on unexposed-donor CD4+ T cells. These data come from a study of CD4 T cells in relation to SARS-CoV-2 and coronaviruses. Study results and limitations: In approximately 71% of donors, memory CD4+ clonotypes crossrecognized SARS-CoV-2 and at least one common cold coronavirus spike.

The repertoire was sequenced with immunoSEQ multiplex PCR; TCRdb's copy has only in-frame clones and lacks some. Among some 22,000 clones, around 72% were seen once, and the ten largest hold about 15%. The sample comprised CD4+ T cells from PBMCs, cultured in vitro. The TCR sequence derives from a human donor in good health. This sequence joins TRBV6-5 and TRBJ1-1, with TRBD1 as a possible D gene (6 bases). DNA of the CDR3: TGTGCCAGCAGCTTCAACAGGGCCCCTGAAGCTTTCTTT. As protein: CASSFNRAPEAFF.